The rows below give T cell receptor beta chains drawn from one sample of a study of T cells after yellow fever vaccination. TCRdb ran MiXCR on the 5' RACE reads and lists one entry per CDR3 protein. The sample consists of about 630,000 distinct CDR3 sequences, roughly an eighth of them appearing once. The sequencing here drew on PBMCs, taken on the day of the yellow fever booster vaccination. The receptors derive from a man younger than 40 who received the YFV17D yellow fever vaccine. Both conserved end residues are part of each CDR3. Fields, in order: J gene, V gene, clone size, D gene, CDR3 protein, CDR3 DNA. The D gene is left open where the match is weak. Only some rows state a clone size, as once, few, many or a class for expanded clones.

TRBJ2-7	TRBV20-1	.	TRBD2	CSASLSGGNYYEQYF	TGCAGTGCTAGTCTTTCGGGAGGTAACTACTACGAGCAGTACTTC
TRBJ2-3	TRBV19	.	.	CASSITHAGTLTDTQYF	TGTGCCAGTAGTATCACGCACGCAGGGACCCTCACAGATACGCAGTATTTT
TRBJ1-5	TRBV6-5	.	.	CASSYSVQLAQPQHF	TGTGCCAGCAGTTACTCGGTGCAGCTGGCTCAGCCCCAGCATTTT
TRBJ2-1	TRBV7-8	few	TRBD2	CASSLGLAGSPNEQFF	TGTGCCAGCAGCTTAGGACTAGCGGGAAGCCCAAATGAGCAGTTCTTC
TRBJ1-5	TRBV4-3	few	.	CASSQELNQPQHF	TGCGCCAGCAGCCAAGAACTCAATCAGCCCCAGCATTTT
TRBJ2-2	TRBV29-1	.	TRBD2	CSALGRENRRTGELFF	TGCAGTGCACTGGGGCGGGAGAATCGCAGAACCGGGGAGCTGTTTTTT
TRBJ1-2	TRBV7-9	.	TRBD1	CASSLRTGADGYTF	TGTGCCAGCAGCTTAAGAACAGGGGCGGATGGCTACACCTTC
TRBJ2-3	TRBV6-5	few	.	CASSYGGFLADTQYF	TGTGCCAGCAGTTACGGGGGGTTTTTGGCAGATACGCAGTATTTT
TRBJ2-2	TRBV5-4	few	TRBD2	CASSTLAGAPGELFF	TGTGCCAGCAGCACACTAGCGGGAGCGCCCGGGGAGCTGTTTTTT
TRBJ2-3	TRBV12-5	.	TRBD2	CASGFTRLAGGATDTQYF	TGTGCTAGTGGTTTCACCCGACTAGCGGGAGGAGCTACAGATACGCAGTATTTT
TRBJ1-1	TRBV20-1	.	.	CSASFEGMNTEAFF	TGCAGTGCTAGTTTCGAGGGAATGAACACTGAAGCTTTCTTT